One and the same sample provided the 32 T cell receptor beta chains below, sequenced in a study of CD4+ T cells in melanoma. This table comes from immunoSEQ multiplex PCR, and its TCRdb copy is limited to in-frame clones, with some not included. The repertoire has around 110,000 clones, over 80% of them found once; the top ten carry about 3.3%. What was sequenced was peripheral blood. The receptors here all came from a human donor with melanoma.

The CDR3, as DNA: TGTGCCAGTAGTGGACAGGGGAACTTCTACGAGCAGTACTTC. Its protein is CASSGQGNFYEQYF. The chain employs TRBV19 and TRBJ2-7; 9 bases agree with TRBD1. J gave up 3 bases and V 5 bases, and 5 bases lay outside the gene matches. Germline CDR1 is LNHDA and CDR2 is SQIVND (reference sequence). This CDR3 has 14 amino acids. The full variable domain, completed using reference TRBV19 and TRBJ2-7, is DGGITQSPKYLFRKEGQNVTLSCEQNLNHDAMYWYRQDPGQGLRLIYYSQIVNDFQKGDIAEGYSVSREKKESFPLTVTSAQKNPTAFYLCASSGQGNFYEQYFGPGTRLTVT.

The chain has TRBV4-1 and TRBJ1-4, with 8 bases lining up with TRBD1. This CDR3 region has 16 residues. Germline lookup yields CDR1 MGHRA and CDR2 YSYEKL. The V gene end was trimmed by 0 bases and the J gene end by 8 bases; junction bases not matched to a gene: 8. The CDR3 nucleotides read TGCGCCAGCAGCCAAGAAAAGGACAGGGTAGGAGAAAAACTGTTTTTT. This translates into CASSQEKDRVGEKLFF.

CDR3 protein: CASSYLAGGGGYTF. CDR3 in DNA: TGTGCCAGCAGTTACCTCGCAGGGGGCGGAGGCTACACCTTC. The chain is built from TRBV6-5 and TRBJ1-2, with 8 nucleotides matching TRBD1. The CDR3 is 14 residues long. CDR1 and CDR2 from the germline V gene are MNHEY and SVGAGI. V trimming: 2 bases; J trimming: 8 bases; junction bases outside the gene matches: 7.

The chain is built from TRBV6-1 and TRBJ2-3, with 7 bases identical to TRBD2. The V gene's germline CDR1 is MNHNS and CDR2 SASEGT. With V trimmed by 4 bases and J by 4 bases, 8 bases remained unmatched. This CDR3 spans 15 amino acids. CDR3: CASSATSSGPDTQYF. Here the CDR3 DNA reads TGTGCCAGCAGTGCGACTAGCTCCGGACCAGATACGCAGTATTTT.

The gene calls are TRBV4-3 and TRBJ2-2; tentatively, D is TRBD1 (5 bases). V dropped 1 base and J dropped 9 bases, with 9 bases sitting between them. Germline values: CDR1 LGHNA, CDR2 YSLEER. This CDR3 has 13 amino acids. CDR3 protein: CASSQGTSWELFF. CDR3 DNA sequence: TGCGCCAGCAGCCAAGGGACATCCTGGGAGCTGTTTTTT.

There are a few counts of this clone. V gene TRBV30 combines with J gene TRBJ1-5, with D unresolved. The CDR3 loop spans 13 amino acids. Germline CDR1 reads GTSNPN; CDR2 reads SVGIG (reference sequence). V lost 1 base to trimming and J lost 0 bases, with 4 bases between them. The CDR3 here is CAWSGHSNQPQHF. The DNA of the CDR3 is TGTGCCTGGAGTGGCCATAGCAATCAGCCCCAGCATTTT.

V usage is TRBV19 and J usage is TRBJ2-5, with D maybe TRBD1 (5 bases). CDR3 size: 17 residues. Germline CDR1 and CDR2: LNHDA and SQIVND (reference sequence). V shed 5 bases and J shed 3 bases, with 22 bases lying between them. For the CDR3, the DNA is TGTGCCAGTAGTTCCTTTCGACAGAGTGACCTAAAAGAGACCCAGTACTTC. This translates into CASSSFRQSDLKETQYF.

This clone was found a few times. The CDR3 region is CASSQEQGSYGYTF. The CDR3, as DNA: TGTGCCAGCAGCCAAGAGCAGGGCAGCTATGGCTACACCTTC. The rearrangement uses TRBV4-2 and TRBJ1-2, with D possibly matching TRBD1 (5 bases). In germline, CDR1 is LGHNA, CDR2 YNFKEQ. This CDR3 is 14 amino acids long. Trimming took 0 bases from V and 4 from J, leaving 9 bases between them.

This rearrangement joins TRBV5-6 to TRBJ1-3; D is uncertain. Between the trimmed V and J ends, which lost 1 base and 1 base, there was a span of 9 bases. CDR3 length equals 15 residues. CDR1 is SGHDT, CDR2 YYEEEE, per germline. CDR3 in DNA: TGTGCCAGCAGCTTGAGGGTCAGTTCTGGAAACACCATATATTTT. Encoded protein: CASSLRVSSGNTIYF.

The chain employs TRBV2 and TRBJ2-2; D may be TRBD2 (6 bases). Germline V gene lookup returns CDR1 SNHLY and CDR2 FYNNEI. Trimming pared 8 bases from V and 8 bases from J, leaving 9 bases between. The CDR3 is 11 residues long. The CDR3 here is CASGDSGELFF. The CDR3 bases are TGTGCCAGCGGGGACTCTGGGGAGCTGTTTTTT.

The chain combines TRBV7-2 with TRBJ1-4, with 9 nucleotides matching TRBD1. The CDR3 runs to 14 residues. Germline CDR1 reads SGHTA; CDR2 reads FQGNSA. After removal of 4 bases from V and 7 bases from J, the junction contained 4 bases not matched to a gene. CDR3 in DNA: TGTGCCAGCAGCTCCGGGACAGGGACTGAAAAACTGTTTTTT. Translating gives CASSSGTGTEKLFF.

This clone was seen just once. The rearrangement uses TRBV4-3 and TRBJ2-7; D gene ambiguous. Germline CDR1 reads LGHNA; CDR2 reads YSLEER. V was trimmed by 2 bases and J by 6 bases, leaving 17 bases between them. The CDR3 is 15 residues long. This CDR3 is CASSQRYPWGFEQYF. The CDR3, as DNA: TGCGCCAGCAGCCAAAGATATCCATGGGGATTCGAGCAGTACTTC.

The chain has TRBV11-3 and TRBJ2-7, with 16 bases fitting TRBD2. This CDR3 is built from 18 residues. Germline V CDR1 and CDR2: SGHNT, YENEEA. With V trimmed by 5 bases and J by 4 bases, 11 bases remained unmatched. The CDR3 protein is CASSQPGLAGGPPYEQYF. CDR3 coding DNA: TGTGCCAGCAGCCAACCGGGACTAGCGGGAGGGCCCCCTTACGAGCAGTACTTC.

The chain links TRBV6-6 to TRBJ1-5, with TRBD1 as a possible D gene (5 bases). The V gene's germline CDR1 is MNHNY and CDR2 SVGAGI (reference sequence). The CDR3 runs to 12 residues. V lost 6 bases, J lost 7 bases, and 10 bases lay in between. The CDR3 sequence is CASSPGGQPQHF. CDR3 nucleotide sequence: TGTGCCAGCAGCCCTGGGGGGCAGCCCCAGCATTTT.

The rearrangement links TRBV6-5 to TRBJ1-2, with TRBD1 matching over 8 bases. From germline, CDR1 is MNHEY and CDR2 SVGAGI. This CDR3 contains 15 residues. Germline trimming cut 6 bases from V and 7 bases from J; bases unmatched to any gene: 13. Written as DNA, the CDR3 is TGTGCCAGCAGCCCCCAACTGACAGGGGCGGGTGGCTACACCTTC. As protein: CASSPQLTGAGGYTF.

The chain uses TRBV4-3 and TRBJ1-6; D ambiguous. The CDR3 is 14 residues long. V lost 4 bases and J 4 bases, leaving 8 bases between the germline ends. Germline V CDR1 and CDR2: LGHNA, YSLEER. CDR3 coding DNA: TGCGCCAGCAGCCTCGGGCAGTATAATTCACCCCTCCACTTT. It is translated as CASSLGQYNSPLHF.

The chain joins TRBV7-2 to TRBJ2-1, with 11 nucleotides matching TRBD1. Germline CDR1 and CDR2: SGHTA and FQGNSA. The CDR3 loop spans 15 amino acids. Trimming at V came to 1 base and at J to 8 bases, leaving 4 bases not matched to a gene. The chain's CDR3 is CASSLVGQGADEQFF. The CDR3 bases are TGTGCCAGCAGCTTAGTCGGACAGGGGGCAGATGAGCAGTTCTTC.

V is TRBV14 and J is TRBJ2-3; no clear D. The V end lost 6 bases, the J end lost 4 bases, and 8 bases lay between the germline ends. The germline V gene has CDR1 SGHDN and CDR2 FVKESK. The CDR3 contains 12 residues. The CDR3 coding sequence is TGTGCCAGCAGGTCGGGTTCAGATACGCAGTATTTT. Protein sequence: CASRSGSDTQYF.

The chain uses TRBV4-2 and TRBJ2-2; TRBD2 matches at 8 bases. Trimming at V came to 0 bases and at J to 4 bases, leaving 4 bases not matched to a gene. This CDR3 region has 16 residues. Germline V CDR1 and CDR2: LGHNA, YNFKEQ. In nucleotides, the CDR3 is TGTGCCAGCAGCCAAGATTTACGGGGGGGCACCGGGGAGCTGTTTTTT. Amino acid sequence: CASSQDLRGGTGELFF.

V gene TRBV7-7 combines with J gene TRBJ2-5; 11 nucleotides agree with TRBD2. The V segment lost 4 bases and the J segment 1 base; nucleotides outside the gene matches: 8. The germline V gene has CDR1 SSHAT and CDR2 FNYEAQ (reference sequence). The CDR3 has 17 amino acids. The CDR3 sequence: CASSSLSSGGFQETQYF. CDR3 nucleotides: TGTGCCAGCAGCTCTCTGTCTAGCGGGGGGTTCCAAGAGACCCAGTACTTC.

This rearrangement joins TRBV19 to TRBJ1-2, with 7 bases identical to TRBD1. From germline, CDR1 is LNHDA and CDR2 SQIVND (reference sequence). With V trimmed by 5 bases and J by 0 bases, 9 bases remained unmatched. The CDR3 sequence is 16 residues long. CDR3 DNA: TGTGCCAGTAGTCTAACCCGGACAGGAGCTAACTATGGCTACACCTTC. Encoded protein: CASSLTRTGANYGYTF.

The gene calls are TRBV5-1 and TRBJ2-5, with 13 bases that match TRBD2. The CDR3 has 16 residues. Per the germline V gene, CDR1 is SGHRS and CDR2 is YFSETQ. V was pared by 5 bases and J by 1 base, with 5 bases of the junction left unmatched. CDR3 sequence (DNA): TGCGCCAGCAGAACCGGACTAGCGGGGGCCCAAGAGACCCAGTACTTC. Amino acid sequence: CASRTGLAGAQETQYF.

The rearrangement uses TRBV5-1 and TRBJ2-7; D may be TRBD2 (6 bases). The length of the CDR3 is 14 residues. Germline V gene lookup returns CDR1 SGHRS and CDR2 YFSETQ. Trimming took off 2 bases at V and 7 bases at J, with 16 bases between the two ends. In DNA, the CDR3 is TGCGCCAGCAGCTTTCTTGGAGGGCCGCGGGAGCAGTACTTC. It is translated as CASSFLGGPREQYF.

Here the CDR3 reads CASSNGGLPLSNEQFF. The CDR3 DNA follows: TGTGCCAGCAGCAACGGGGGACTTCCCCTAAGCAATGAGCAGTTCTTC. The rearrangement links TRBV21-1 to TRBJ2-1; the D call TRBD2 from the table was never checked on the DNA. TRBV21-1 has pseudogene status. The CDR3 has 16 residues.

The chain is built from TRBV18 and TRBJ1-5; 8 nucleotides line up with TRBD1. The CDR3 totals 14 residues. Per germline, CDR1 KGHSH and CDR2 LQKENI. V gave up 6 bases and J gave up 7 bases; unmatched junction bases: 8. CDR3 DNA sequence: TGTGCCAGCTCGACAGGGGCTCCGGGACAGCCCCAGCATTTT. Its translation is CASSTGAPGQPQHF.

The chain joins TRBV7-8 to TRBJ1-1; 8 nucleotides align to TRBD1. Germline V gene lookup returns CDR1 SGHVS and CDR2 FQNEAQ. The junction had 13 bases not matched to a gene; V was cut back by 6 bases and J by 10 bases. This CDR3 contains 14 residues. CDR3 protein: CASSFQEGGQGAFF. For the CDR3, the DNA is TGTGCCAGCAGTTTTCAAGAGGGCGGACAGGGAGCTTTCTTT. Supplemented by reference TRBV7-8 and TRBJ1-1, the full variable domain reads GAGVSQSPRYKVAKRGQDVALRCDPISGHVSLFWYQQALGQGPEFLTYFQNEAQLDKSGLPSDRFFAERPEGSVSTLKIQRTQQEDSAVYLCASSFQEGGQGAFFGQGTRLTVV.

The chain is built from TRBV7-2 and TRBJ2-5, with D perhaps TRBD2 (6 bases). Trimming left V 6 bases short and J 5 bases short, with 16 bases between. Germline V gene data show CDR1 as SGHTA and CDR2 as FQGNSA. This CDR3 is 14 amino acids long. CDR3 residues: CASRHASGGETQYF. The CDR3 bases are TGTGCCAGCAGGCACGCGTCAGGAGGGGAGACCCAGTACTTC.

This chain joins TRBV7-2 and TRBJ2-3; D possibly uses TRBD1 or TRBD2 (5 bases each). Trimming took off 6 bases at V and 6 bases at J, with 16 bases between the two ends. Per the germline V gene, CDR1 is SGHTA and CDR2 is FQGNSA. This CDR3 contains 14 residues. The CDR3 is CASSSGTPADTQYF. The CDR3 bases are TGTGCCAGCAGTTCCGGGACCCCGGCGGATACGCAGTATTTT.

The CDR3 sequence is CASSVALVPYEQYF. The CDR3 nucleotides are TGTGCCAGCAGCGTAGCCTTGGTCCCCTACGAGCAGTACTTC. The chain has TRBV9 and TRBJ2-7; D is unclear. Trimming took off 0 bases at V and 2 bases at J, with 9 bases between the two ends. Germline CDR1 is SGDLS and CDR2 is YYNGEE. The CDR3 spans 14 residues.

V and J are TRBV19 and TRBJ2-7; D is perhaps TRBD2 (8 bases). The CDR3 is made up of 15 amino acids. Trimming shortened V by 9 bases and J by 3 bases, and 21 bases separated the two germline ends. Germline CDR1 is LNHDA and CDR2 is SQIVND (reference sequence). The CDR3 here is CASHGRGQGDYEQYF. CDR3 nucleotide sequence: TGTGCCAGCCACGGGAGGGGGCAAGGGGACTACGAGCAGTACTTC.

The CDR3 DNA is TGTGCCAGCAGATCCCCGGGGGCTGGACCCCAGCATTTT. The encoded protein is CASRSPGAGPQHF. This rearrangement joins TRBV6-5 to TRBJ1-5; D perhaps matches TRBD1 (6 bases). Germline V gives CDR1 MNHEY, CDR2 SVGAGI. Trimming took off 6 bases at V and 10 bases at J, with 16 bases between the two ends. The CDR3 is 13 amino acids.

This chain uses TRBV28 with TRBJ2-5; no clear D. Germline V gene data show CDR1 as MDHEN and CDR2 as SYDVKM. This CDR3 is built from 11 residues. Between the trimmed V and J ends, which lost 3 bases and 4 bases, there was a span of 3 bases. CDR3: CASSFRETQYF. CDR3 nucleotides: TGTGCCAGCAGTTTTAGAGAGACCCAGTACTTC. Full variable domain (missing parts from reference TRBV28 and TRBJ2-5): DVKVTQSSRYLVKRTGEKVFLECVQDMDHENMFWYRQDPGLGLRLIYFSYDVKMKEKGDIPEGYSVSREKKERFSLILESASTNQTSMYLCASSFRETQYFGPGTRLLVL.